This entry lists 7 T cell receptor beta chains sequenced from one sample in a study of T cell responses to AZD1222 COVID-19 vaccine. Repertoires were generated with immunoSEQ multiplex PCR, while TCRdb's copy carries only in-frame clones and drops some. Of about 140,000 clones detected, 75% to 90% appear once; the ten largest clones hold approximately 1.5%. The source was peripheral blood, collected on day 0 of AZD1222 vaccination. Receptors were obtained from an adult in good health.

The chain has TRBV10-3 and TRBJ1-2, with D tentatively TRBD1 (6 bases). The CDR3 is 12 amino acids. The ends were cut back, 6 bases at V and 7 bases at J, with 12 bases in the middle. Looked up from germline, CDR1 is ENHRY and CDR2 is SYGVKD. The CDR3 DNA reads TGTGCCATCAGGAGACAGGAAAGTGGCTACACCTTC. This translates into CAIRRQESGYTF.

The CDR3 spells CASSDWANYGYTF. Here the CDR3 DNA reads TGTGCCAGCAGTGATTGGGCTAACTATGGCTACACCTTC. The chain joins TRBV6-1 to TRBJ1-2; D unresolved. CDR1 and CDR2 from the germline V gene are MNHNS and SASEGT. The V gene lost 3 bases and the J gene lost 0 bases, with 5 bases spanning the gap. The CDR3 is made up of 13 amino acids.

J is TRBJ1-1 and V is TRBV6-5, with D unresolved. Germline values: CDR1 MNHEY, CDR2 SVGAGI. This CDR3 has 13 residues. Trimming shortened V by 4 bases and J by 9 bases, and 15 bases separated the two germline ends. CDR3 bases: TGTGCCAGCAGTTCCTTAGTTTCGGGGAAAGCTTTCTTT. This gives the protein CASSSLVSGKAFF.

This clone has just one count. The chain is built from TRBV12-3 or TRBV12-4 and TRBJ2-3; D not resolved. The V end lost 7 bases, the J end lost 6 bases, and 8 bases lay between the germline ends. This CDR3 spans 11 amino acids. The CDR3 region is CASTGPDTQYF. In DNA form, the CDR3 reads TGTGCCAGCACCGGGCCGGATACGCAGTATTTT.

This clone was counted once. V gene TRBV30 combines with J gene TRBJ1-2, with D unclear. This CDR3 region has 14 residues. V was pared by 5 bases and J by 3 bases, with 16 bases between. Germline CDR1 is GTSNPN and CDR2 is SVGIG (reference sequence). The CDR3: CAWGRGALDYGYTF. The CDR3, as DNA: TGTGCCTGGGGGAGAGGTGCGTTGGACTATGGCTACACCTTC.

V gene TRBV29-1 combines with J gene TRBJ1-2; TRBD1 is a possible D gene (6 bases). CDR1 SQVTM and CDR2 ANQGSEA come from the germline V gene. CDR3 size: 13 residues. V lost 3 bases, J lost 1 base, and 9 bases lay in between. The CDR3 DNA sequence: TGCAGCGTTGAGGACAGATTTAACTATGGCTACACCTTC. Translation gives CSVEDRFNYGYTF.

This clone was picked up a small number of times. The chain is built from TRBV19 and TRBJ1-2; no clear D gene. Germline V gene data show CDR1 as LNHDA and CDR2 as SQIVND (reference sequence). Trimming took 6 bases from V and 1 from J, leaving 15 bases between them. The CDR3 spans 15 residues. CDR3 in amino acids: CASSPEADNNYGYTF. In DNA, the CDR3 is TGTGCCAGTAGCCCTGAGGCAGACAATAACTATGGCTACACCTTC.